This TCR beta chain was captured by sequencing in a study of beta chain features in type 1 diabetes. Study-level findings and limits: Junctions at VDJ sites from type 1 diabetes patients had fewer insertions and more deletions. Moderate but significant shortening of TCRB CDR3s was recorded in all four CD4+ subsets from Type 1 diabetes patients.

The CDR3 runs 18 residues. The germline V gene encodes CDR1 LGHNA and CDR2 YSLEER. The J segment lost 7 bases and the V segment lost 1 base, leaving 15 bases of the junction unmatched. Of the isolated RNA, all was reverse transcribed, and so the sequenced material was expressed TCRB transcripts. The protocol was immunoSEQ multiplex PCR, while the TCRdb copy is restricted to in-frame clones and leaves out a portion. Among more than 250,000 clones, about a fifth were seen once, and the ten largest hold 0.025% to 0.035%. On this clone: Antigen unknown.

The chain recombines TRBV4-3 with TRBJ2-3; 9 nucleotides match TRBD2. Sequencing input: naive CD4+ T cells from blood. This receptor was obtained from a woman aged 40-49 years with type 1 diabetes. Here the CDR3 reads CASSQVHVTSGRMNTQYF. The CDR3 DNA sequence: TGCGCCAGCAGCCAAGTCCATGTAACTAGCGGGCGTATGAATACGCAGTATTTT.